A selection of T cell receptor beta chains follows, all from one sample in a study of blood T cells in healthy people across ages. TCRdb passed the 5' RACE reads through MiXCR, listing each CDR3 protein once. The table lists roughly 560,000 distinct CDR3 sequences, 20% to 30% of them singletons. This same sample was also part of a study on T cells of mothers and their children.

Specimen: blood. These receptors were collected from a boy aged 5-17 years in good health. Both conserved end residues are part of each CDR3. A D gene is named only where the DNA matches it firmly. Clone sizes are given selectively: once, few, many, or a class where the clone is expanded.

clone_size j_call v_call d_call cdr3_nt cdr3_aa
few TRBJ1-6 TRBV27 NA TGTGCCAGCAGTTTAGGGGACACGAATTCACCCCTCCACTTT CASSLGDTNSPLHF
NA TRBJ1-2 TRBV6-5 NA TGTGCCAGCAGTCACCCGGGGACTTTTAACTATGGCTACACCTTC CASSHPGTFNYGYTF
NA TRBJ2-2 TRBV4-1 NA TGCGCCAGCAGCCACATACTAGCTCGGAGTTATCGCACCGGGGAGCTGTTTTTT CASSHILARSYRTGELFF
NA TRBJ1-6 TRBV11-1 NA TGTGCCAGCAGGCGGGGAGGAAATTCACCCCTCCACTTT CASRRGGNSPLHF
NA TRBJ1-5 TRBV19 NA TGTGCCAGTAGTATAAGGGGGAAGTATCAGCCCCAGCATTTT CASSIRGKYQPQHF
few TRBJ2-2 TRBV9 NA TGTGCCAGCAACCCACAAAGATTCGACGGGGAGCTGTTTTTT CASNPQRFDGELFF
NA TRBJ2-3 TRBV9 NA TGTGCCAGCAGCGTAAGCGCAGGGCCCACAGATACGCAGTATTTT CASSVSAGPTDTQYF
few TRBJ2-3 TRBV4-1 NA TGCGCCAGCAGCCGGCCACCACAGGGCTGGGCAGATACGCAGTATTTT CASSRPPQGWADTQYF
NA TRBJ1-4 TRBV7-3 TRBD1 TGTGCCAGCAGCCGGAAGGACAGGATAGGCGAAAAACTGTTTTTT CASSRKDRIGEKLFF
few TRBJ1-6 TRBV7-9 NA TGTGCCAGCAGCTTAGCGGGCACATCGGGGAATTCACCCCTCCACTTT CASSLAGTSGNSPLHF
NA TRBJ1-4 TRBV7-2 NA TGTGCCAGCAGCCAGGACAGTGACCGAAATGAAAAACTGTTTTTT CASSQDSDRNEKLFF
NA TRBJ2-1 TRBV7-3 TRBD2 TGTGCCAGCAGCTTATCTAGCGGGAAGTACAATGAGCAGTTCTTC CASSLSSGKYNEQFF
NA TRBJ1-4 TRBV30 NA TGTGCCTGGAGTGTCGGCCGGCTGGGCGAAAAACTGTTTTTT CAWSVGRLGEKLFF
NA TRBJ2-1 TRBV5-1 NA TGCGCCAGCAGCTTGTTTGCTTATGCAGGGACCTACAATGAGCAGTTCTTC CASSLFAYAGTYNEQFF
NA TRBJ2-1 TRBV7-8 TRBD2 TGTGCCAGCAGCGTAGGGACTAGCGGGAGGGCTTTAAAGTTCTTC CASSVGTSGRALKFF
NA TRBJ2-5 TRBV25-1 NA TGTGCCAGCAGTGAATTTAAGCGGCAGGGACGTAGTCAAGAGACCCAGTACTTC CASSEFKRQGRSQETQYF
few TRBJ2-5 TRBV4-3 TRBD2 TGCGCCAGCAGCCAAGGAGGATGGCTAGCGGAGGAGACCCAGTACTTC CASSQGGWLAEETQYF
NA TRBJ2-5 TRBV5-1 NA TGCGCCAGCAGCCTATTTAGGCGGGGGCCCCAAGAGACCCAGTACTTC CASSLFRRGPQETQYF